The source of this T cell receptor beta chain is a study of shared clonotypes between healthy human individuals. Broader study findings: Naive subsets usually exceeded memory subsets in estimated richness.

Germline CDR1 reads SQVTM; CDR2 reads ANQGSEA. Trimming removed 4 bases at V and 4 bases at J, with 16 bases between. The CDR3 spans 14 residues. Genomic DNA per cell subset filled all wells of several immunoSEQ plates. Sequencing used immunoSEQ multiplex PCR; TCRdb keeps in-frame clones, though not all of them. This table has around 2,000,000 clones, just over 90% appearing once. The naive CD8 fraction comprised CD45RO-negative cells positively selected for CCR7 and excluded terminally differentiated effector memory CD45RA+ cells. Donors were healthy HIV-negative adults without recently reported acute infections or vaccinations. Caucasian adults residing in Nashville, Tennessee made up all the donors. A single count supports this clone. What it binds is not known.

This clonotype originated in a man between 18 and 29 years old in good health. Some clones in this sample may be carry-over from other donors' samples. The chain employs TRBV29-1 and TRBJ2-5; D may be TRBD1 or TRBD2 (6 bases each). Sequencing was carried out using naive CD8+ T cells from PBMCs. The CDR3 loop reads CSVVGGGGGETQYF. CDR3 DNA sequence: TGCAGCGTTGTTGGAGGGGGAGGAGGAGAGACCCAGTACTTC. The whole variable domain, remainder taken from reference TRBV29-1 and TRBJ2-5, is SAVISQKPSRDICQRGTSLTIQCQVDSQVTMMFWYRQQPGQSLTLIATANQGSEATYESGFVIDKFPISRPNLTFSTLTVSNMSPEDSSIYLCSVVGGGGGETQYFGPGTRLLVL.